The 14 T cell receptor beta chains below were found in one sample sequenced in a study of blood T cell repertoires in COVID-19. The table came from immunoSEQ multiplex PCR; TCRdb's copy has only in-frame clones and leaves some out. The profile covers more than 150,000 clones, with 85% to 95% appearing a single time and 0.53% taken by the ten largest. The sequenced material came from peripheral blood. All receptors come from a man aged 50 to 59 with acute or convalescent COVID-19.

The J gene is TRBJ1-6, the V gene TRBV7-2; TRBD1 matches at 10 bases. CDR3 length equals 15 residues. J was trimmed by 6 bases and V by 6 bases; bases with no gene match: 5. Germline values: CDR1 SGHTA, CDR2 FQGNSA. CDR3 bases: TGTGCCAGCAGACTCGACAGGGGGCTTAATTCACCCCTCCACTTT. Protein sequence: CASRLDRGLNSPLHF.

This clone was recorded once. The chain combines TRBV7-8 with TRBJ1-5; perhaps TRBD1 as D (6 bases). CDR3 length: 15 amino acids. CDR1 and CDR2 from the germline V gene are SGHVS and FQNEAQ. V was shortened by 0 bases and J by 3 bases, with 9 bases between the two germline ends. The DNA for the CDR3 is TGTGCCAGCAGCTTAGCCCGACAGGTCAATCAGCCCCAGCATTTT. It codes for CASSLARQVNQPQHF.

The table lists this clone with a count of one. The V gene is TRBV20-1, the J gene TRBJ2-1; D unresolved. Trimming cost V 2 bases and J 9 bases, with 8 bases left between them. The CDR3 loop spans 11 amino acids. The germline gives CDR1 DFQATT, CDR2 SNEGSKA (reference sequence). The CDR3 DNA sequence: TGCAGTGCTAGATCAGATGGTGAGCAGTTCTTC. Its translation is CSARSDGEQFF.

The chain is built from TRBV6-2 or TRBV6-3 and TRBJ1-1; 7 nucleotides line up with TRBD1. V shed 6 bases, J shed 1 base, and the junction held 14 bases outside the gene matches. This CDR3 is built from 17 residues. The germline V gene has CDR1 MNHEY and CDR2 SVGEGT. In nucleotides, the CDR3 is TGTGCCAGCAGATACCGGGACAGCTTGTTCTCGAACACTGAAGCTTTCTTT. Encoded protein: CASRYRDSLFSNTEAFF.

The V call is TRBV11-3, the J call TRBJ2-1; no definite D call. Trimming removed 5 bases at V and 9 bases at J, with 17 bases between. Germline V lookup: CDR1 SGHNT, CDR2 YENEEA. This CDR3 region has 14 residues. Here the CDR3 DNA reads TGTGCCAGCAGCCCCCTCACAGATCGCAGTGAGCAGTTCTTC. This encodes CASSPLTDRSEQFF.

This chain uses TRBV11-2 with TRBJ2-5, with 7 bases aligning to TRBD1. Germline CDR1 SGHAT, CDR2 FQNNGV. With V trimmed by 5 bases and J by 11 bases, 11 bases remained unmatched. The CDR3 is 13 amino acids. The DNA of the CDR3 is TGTGCCAGCAGCACCAGACGGGACAGCTGGCAGTACTTC. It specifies CASSTRRDSWQYF.

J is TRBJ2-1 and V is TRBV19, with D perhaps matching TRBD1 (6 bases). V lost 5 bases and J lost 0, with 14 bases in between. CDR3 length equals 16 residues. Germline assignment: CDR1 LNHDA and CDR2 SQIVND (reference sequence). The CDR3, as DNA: TGTGCCAGTAGTCGCAACAGGGCGGACTCCTACAATGAGCAGTTCTTC. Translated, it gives CASSRNRADSYNEQFF.

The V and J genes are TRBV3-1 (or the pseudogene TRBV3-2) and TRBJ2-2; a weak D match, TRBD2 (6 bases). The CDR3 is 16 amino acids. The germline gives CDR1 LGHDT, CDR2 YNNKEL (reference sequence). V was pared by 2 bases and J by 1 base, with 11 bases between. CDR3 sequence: CASSQWGVGNTGELFF. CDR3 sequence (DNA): TGTGCCAGCAGCCAATGGGGGGTCGGGAACACCGGGGAGCTGTTTTTT.

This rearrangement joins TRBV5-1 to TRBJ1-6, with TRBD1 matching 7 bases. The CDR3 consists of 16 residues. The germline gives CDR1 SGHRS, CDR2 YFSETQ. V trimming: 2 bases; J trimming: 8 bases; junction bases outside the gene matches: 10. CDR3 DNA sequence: TGCGCCAGCAGCTTAACACAGGGGATCAGACATTCACCCCTCCACTTT. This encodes CASSLTQGIRHSPLHF.

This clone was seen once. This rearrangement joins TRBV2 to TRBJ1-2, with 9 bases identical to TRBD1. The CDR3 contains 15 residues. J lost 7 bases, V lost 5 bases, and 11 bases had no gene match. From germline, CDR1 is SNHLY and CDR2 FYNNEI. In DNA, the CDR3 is TGTGCCAGCAGTCAACAGGGGGCAACACACCGTGGCTACACCTTC. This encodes CASSQQGATHRGYTF.

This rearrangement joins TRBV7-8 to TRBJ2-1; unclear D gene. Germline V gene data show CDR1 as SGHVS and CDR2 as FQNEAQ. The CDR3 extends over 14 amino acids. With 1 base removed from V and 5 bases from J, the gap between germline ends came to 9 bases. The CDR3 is CASSLVSPDNEQFF. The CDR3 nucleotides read TGTGCCAGCAGCTTAGTTTCCCCCGACAATGAGCAGTTCTTC.

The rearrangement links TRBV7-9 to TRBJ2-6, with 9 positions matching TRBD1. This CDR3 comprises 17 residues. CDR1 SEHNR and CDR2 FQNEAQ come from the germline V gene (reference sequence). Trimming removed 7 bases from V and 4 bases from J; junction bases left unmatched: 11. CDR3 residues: CASTLPGTGLGANVLTF. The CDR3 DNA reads TGTGCCAGCACCCTTCCCGGGACAGGGTTAGGGGCCAACGTCCTGACTTTC.

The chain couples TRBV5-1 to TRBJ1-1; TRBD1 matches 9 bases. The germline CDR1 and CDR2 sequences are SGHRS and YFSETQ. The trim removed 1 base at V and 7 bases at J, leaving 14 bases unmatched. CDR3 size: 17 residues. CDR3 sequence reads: CASSLRPQGTGYGEAFF. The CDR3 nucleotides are TGCGCCAGCAGCTTGAGACCCCAGGGGACAGGGTATGGTGAAGCTTTCTTT.

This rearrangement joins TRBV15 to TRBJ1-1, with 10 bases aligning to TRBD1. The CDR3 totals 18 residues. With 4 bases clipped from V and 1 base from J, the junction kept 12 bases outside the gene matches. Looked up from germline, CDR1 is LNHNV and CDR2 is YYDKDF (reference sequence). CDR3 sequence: CATSTAPGQGTRNTEAFF. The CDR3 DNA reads TGTGCCACCAGCACCGCGCCGGGACAGGGGACAAGGAACACTGAAGCTTTCTTT.